A selection of T cell receptor beta chains follows, all from one sample in a study of vaccination and CD4 T cells after COVID-19. TCRdb fed the PCR reads into MiXCR, producing one record per CDR3 protein. The table has 12,000 or so distinct CDR3 sequences, around 27% seen once. The antigens of these receptors remain unknown. The material sequenced was CD4+ T cells from blood, cultured in vitro, taken before SARS-CoV-2 vaccination. These receptors were obtained from a human donor who received a COVID-19 vaccine. CDR3s include the opening cysteine and the closing phenylalanine or tryptophan.

cdr3_aa	v_call
CASSLGRTGGGEAFF	TRBV5-1
CATSDGGRDYGYTF	TRBV24-1
CATNQAGANVLTF	TRBV24-1
CAISGEGETQYF	TRBV10-3
CASSDRVEWGANVLTF	TRBV19
CASRGPERVYTEAFF	TRBV19
CASSSGGAPYSGNTIYF	TRBV12-3/TRBV12-4
CASSYVGDNEKLFF	TRBV5-1
CASSQNYNEQFF	TRBV12-3/TRBV12-4
CASSYSRGQGINQPQHF	TRBV6-5
CASSLGGQTIGTDTQYF	TRBV11-2
CASSIALAGPTDTQYF	TRBV19
CASSPMTRESGELFF	TRBV19
CASSEGISGYTF	TRBV10-2
CISVPAPTSGGAKDTQYF	TRBV7-5
CASSPRRGNAEAFF	TRBV7-2
CASSPDSGQETQYF	TRBV5-1
CASSRDHNYGYTF	TRBV9
CSASMGQGFEQYF	TRBV20-1
CASRPGTGGNYGYTF	TRBV2
CASSYSLAGESGELFF	TRBV6-5
CSARELFKIGEAFF	TRBV20-1
CASSSSTGANVLTF	TRBV6-4
CASSLGQGGYTF	TRBV11-3
CASSRRTGGKNEQFF	TRBV12-1
CASGGSRGIAKNIQYF	TRBV2
CSARRGEWEPGNIQYF	TRBV20-1
CATGQSGYTF	TRBV2
CASRRGAGMEEQFF	TRBV19
CSARDLSVALPQGSPLHF	TRBV20-1
CASGLVPGQGIEAFF	TRBV12-5
CSARSGTAHNGGYTF	TRBV20-1
CASSPPTGGDTGELFF	TRBV18
CASTLTTNEKLFF	TRBV30
CASSLDRGPYEQYF	TRBV5-8
CASSDPGTGPIEQYF	TRBV19
CASSEAQIAAQETQYF	TRBV2
CASSRSFTDSNQPQHF	TRBV12-3/TRBV12-4
CASSEVGGGTSTDTQYF	TRBV6-1
CASSPGTGHTGELFF	TRBV5-1
CSASGTANSPLHF	TRBV20-1
CASSEGGANEKLFF	TRBV25-1
CASSLNLRDRGLRNTIYF	TRBV19
CASSWGNSGNTIYF	TRBV7-9
CASSDRTGTSPLHF	TRBV2